These 32 T cell receptor beta chains were all obtained from the same sample, sequenced in a study of cytotoxic CD8 clonotypes in ibrutinib-treated CLL. Sequenced by immunoSEQ multiplex PCR; TCRdb stores in-frame clones only, minus some. Among approximately 210,000 clones listed, about 72% were seen once. The material sequenced was PBMCs, taken after 24 months of ibrutinib treatment. The receptors come from a human donor with chronic lymphocytic leukemia.

V is TRBV6-6 and J is TRBJ2-7; D call uncertain. Trimming took 4 bases from V and 4 from J, leaving 14 bases between them. This CDR3 spans 14 amino acids. The germline V gene has CDR1 MNHNY and CDR2 SVGAGI (reference sequence). CDR3 in amino acids: CASSSLRTGYEQYF. In DNA form, the CDR3 reads TGTGCCAGCAGTTCCCTCCGGACCGGATACGAGCAGTACTTC.

This chain connects TRBV9 to TRBJ2-7, with 9 positions matching TRBD1. The CDR3 runs 16 residues. Germline-derived CDR1 and CDR2 are SGDLS and YYNGEE. J lost 4 bases, V lost 4 bases, and 12 bases had no gene match. The CDR3 region is CASSPHLGTGLYEQYF. The DNA of the CDR3 is TGTGCCAGCAGCCCCCACCTTGGGACAGGGCTTTACGAGCAGTACTTC.

The V call is TRBV6-5, the J call TRBJ2-4; 11 bases fit TRBD2. CDR3 length: 14 amino acids. The germline V gene encodes CDR1 MNHEY and CDR2 SVGAGI. After removal of 7 bases from V and 9 bases from J, the junction contained 8 bases not matched to a gene. The CDR3 bases are TGTGCCAGCACCCAGGGGACTAGCGGTAGCATTCAGTACTTC. Its protein is CASTQGTSGSIQYF.

The chain combines TRBV7-3 with TRBJ2-5; D unresolved. Trimming stripped 1 base from V and 5 bases from J, with 8 bases between. The CDR3 consists of 13 residues. Germline V lookup: CDR1 SGHTA, CDR2 FQGTGA. CDR3 amino acids: CASSLNSRETQYF. The CDR3 nucleotides are TGTGCCAGCAGCTTAAACAGTAGGGAGACCCAGTACTTC. The entire variable domain, with the rest obtained from reference TRBV7-3 and TRBJ2-5, is as follows: GAGVSQTPSNKVTEKGKYVELRCDPISGHTALYWYRQSLGQGPEFLIYFQGTGAADDSGLPNDRFFAVRPEGSVSTLKIQRTERGDSAVYLCASSLNSRETQYFGPGTRLLVL.

The V gene is TRBV30, the J gene TRBJ1-1; 9 bases match TRBD1. Germline V CDR1 and CDR2: GTSNPN, SVGIG (reference sequence). V gave up 3 bases and J gave up 1 base; unmatched junction bases: 15. This CDR3 is 18 amino acids long. CDR3 amino acids: CAWRGTGRGYFGNTEAFF. CDR3 nucleotide sequence: TGTGCCTGGAGGGGGACAGGGAGAGGTTACTTCGGGAACACTGAAGCTTTCTTT. Based on the CDR3 plus reference TRBV30 and TRBJ1-1, the full variable domain is SQTIHQWPATLVQPVGSPLSLECTVEGTSNPNLYWYRQAAGRGLQLLFYSVGIGQISSEVPQNLSASRPQDRQFILSSKKLLLSDSGFYLCAWRGTGRGYFGNTEAFFGQGTRLTVV.

The chain recombines TRBV6-6 with TRBJ2-7, with D uncertain. V lost 2 bases, J lost 1 base, and 9 bases lay in between. This CDR3 has 14 residues. Germline loops: CDR1 MNHNY, CDR2 SVGAGI (reference sequence). The DNA of the CDR3 is TGTGCCAGCAGTTACAGTAGCTTATCCTACGAGCAGTACTTC. Translated, it gives CASSYSSLSYEQYF.

V and J are TRBV5-1 and TRBJ2-2; 14 nucleotides match TRBD2. Germline CDR1 is SGHRS and CDR2 is YFSETQ. Trimming at V came to 3 bases and at J to 7 bases, leaving 8 bases not matched to a gene. The CDR3 is 17 residues long. CDR3 in DNA: TGCGCCAGCAGCTGGAGGACTAGCGGGAGGCGCTACGGGGAGCTGTTTTTT. This translates into CASSWRTSGRRYGELFF.

The V and J genes are TRBV4-3 and TRBJ2-5, with 11 positions matching TRBD2. The CDR3 totals 16 residues. The germline V gene encodes CDR1 LGHNA and CDR2 YSLEER. Losses at the gene ends were 4 bases for V and 0 bases for J; bases not matched to a gene: 4. The CDR3, as DNA: TGCGCCAGCAGCCGAGGACTAGCGGGCGACCAAGAGACCCAGTACTTC. Its translation: CASSRGLAGDQETQYF.

This rearrangement joins TRBV19 to TRBJ1-4, with D tentatively TRBD1 (5 bases). The V gene lost 4 bases and the J gene lost 6 bases, with 9 bases spanning the gap. The CDR3 loop spans 13 amino acids. Germline loops: CDR1 LNHDA, CDR2 SQIVND (reference sequence). CDR3 DNA sequence: TGTGCCAGTAGTAGCAGGGACCATGAAAAACTGTTTTTT. Protein: CASSSRDHEKLFF.

The chain has TRBV4-1 and TRBJ2-1, with 7 bases aligning to TRBD2. Germline V lookup: CDR1 MGHRA, CDR2 YSYEKL. The CDR3 extends over 17 amino acids. After removal of 1 base from V and 3 bases from J, the junction contained 9 bases not matched to a gene. The CDR3 coding sequence is TGCGCCAGCAGCCAAGCCCGGGCGGGGGTAGGCTACAATGAGCAGTTCTTC. Protein: CASSQARAGVGYNEQFF.

The chain has TRBV6-1 and TRBJ2-1; a weak D match, TRBD2 (5 bases). CDR1 is MNHNS, CDR2 SASEGT, per germline. The CDR3 length is 13 residues. V lost 4 bases to trimming and J lost 7 bases, with 11 bases between them. This CDR3 is CASSGVRGNEQFF. The CDR3 DNA reads as TGTGCCAGCAGTGGCGTTCGAGGGAATGAGCAGTTCTTC.

V is TRBV4-2 and J is TRBJ2-5, with a weak D call TRBD2 (5 bases). This CDR3 is 13 amino acids long. CDR1 and CDR2 from the germline V gene are LGHNA and YNFKEQ. Trimming stripped 1 base from V and 11 bases from J, with 14 bases between. CDR3 nucleotides: TGTGCCAGCAGCCAAGCCGACGCGAGGGAGCAGTACTTC. Protein product: CASSQADAREQYF.

The V call is TRBV5-1, the J call TRBJ1-2; D is ambiguous. V was cut by 2 bases and J by 3 bases, with 11 bases left in between. Germline loops: CDR1 SGHRS, CDR2 YFSETQ. CDR3 length: 14 residues. CDR3 DNA: TGCGCCAGCAGCTTATCTCGGACGGACTATGGCTACACCTTC. As protein: CASSLSRTDYGYTF.

This clone showed up just a few times. This chain joins TRBV28 and TRBJ2-1; no clear D gene. This CDR3 region has 12 residues. V was pared by 2 bases and J by 7 bases, with 6 bases between. Germline CDR1 reads MDHEN; CDR2 reads SYDVKM. DNA of the CDR3: TGTGCCAGCAGTTTACCTACAAATGAGCAGTTCTTC. It translates to CASSLPTNEQFF.

This clone was seen a few times. V gene TRBV6-1 combines with J gene TRBJ2-1, with D tentatively TRBD1 (5 bases). Per the germline V gene, CDR1 is MNHNS and CDR2 is SASEGT. The CDR3 extends over 13 amino acids. Trimming cost V 1 base and J 15 bases, with 16 bases left between them. The DNA of the CDR3 is TGTGCCAGCAGTGAAGAAGGGGTCTCTATTGGGTTCTTC. This translates into CASSEEGVSIGFF.

This clone appeared a few times. This chain links TRBV18 with TRBJ2-7, with unresolved D. This CDR3 spans 13 amino acids. Looked up from germline, CDR1 is KGHSH and CDR2 is LQKENI. V gave up 8 bases and J gave up 0 bases, with 11 bases separating them. Here the CDR3 reads CASLSRGSYEQYF. The CDR3 DNA follows: TGTGCCAGCCTGTCTCGAGGCTCCTACGAGCAGTACTTC.

The chain is built from TRBV5-1 and TRBJ1-2; 7 bases match TRBD1. The CDR3 contains 13 residues. The J segment lost 6 bases and the V segment lost 4 bases, leaving 6 bases of the junction unmatched. Germline CDR1 and CDR2: SGHRS and YFSETQ. This chain's CDR3 is CASSVTGSDGYTF. The CDR3 DNA reads TGCGCCAGCAGCGTGACAGGGAGCGATGGCTACACCTTC.

This clone was recorded a few times. The gene calls are TRBV4-2 and TRBJ1-2; TRBD1 agrees at 7 bases. The germline gives CDR1 LGHNA, CDR2 YNFKEQ. With V trimmed by 1 base and J by 10 bases, 12 bases remained unmatched. The CDR3 is 15 amino acids. Here the CDR3 DNA reads TGTGCCAGCAGCCAAGTAAGTGGGACAGTGGTGGACTACACCTTC. Residues: CASSQVSGTVVDYTF.

The CDR3 DNA reads TGTGCCAGCAGTGGGGTACGGACGAACACTGAAGCTTTCTTT. This sequence encodes CASSGVRTNTEAFF. The chain recombines TRBV2 with TRBJ1-1; D call uncertain. Germline loops: CDR1 SNHLY, CDR2 FYNNEI. The CDR3 is 14 amino acids. Trimming stripped 4 bases from V and 1 base from J, with 10 bases between.

The rearrangement joins TRBV9 to TRBJ1-2; D is uncertain. Germline V CDR1 and CDR2: SGDLS, YYNGEE. Trimming removed 7 bases from V and 0 bases from J, with 19 bases in between. This CDR3 is 16 amino acids long. The CDR3 protein is CASSSSLTSANYGYTF. CDR3 nucleotide sequence: TGTGCCAGCTCCAGTAGCTTAACCTCAGCTAACTATGGCTACACCTTC.

The rearrangement links TRBV7-8 to TRBJ1-2; D uncertain. This CDR3 region has 15 residues. V was cut by 1 base and J by 0 bases, with 9 bases left in between. In germline, CDR1 is SGHVS, CDR2 FQNEAQ. CDR3 region: CASSLVYGSNYGYTF. In DNA form, the CDR3 reads TGTGCCAGCAGCTTAGTCTACGGCTCTAACTATGGCTACACCTTC.

This chain links TRBV4-3 with TRBJ2-7; 7 bases are shared with TRBD2. The CDR3 is made up of 15 amino acids. Losses at the gene ends were 1 base for V and 2 bases for J; bases not matched to a gene: 5. CDR1 and CDR2 from the germline V gene are LGHNA and YSLEER. The CDR3 spells CASSQVASGTYEQYF. In DNA form, the CDR3 reads TGCGCCAGCAGCCAAGTGGCTAGCGGCACCTACGAGCAGTACTTC.

The rearrangement uses TRBV27 and TRBJ2-3; no clear D gene. There are 16 residues in the CDR3. The germline V gene has CDR1 MNHEY and CDR2 SMNVEV (reference sequence). V dropped 4 bases and J dropped 2 bases, with 16 bases sitting between them. The CDR3 DNA reads TGTGCCAGCAGTTCGTTCCGGATCGGTTTCACAGATACGCAGTATTTT. Translating it yields CASSSFRIGFTDTQYF.

The V and J genes are TRBV14 and TRBJ2-1; 9 bases are shared with TRBD2. Trimming at V came to 2 bases and at J to 6 bases, leaving 5 bases not matched to a gene. Germline assignment: CDR1 SGHDN and CDR2 FVKESK. The CDR3 is made up of 15 amino acids. CDR3: CASSQWASGTNEQFF. CDR3 sequence (DNA): TGTGCCAGCAGCCAATGGGCTAGCGGGACCAATGAGCAGTTCTTC.

This clone was picked up a small number of times. The chain links TRBV10-3 to TRBJ2-2; D is perhaps TRBD1 (6 bases). CDR1 and CDR2 (germline): ENHRY, SYGVKD. The CDR3 spans 16 residues. Deletions cut 1 base from V and 2 bases from J, with 11 bases between. CDR3 protein: CAISEFLDRNTGELFF. The CDR3 nucleotides read TGTGCCATCAGTGAGTTCTTGGACAGAAACACCGGGGAGCTGTTTTTT.

The sample holds a few counts of this clone. The CDR3 reads CASSSRRGQNTGELFF. The CDR3 DNA reads as TGTGCCAGTAGCTCAAGGAGGGGTCAGAACACCGGGGAGCTGTTTTTT. The rearrangement uses TRBV19 and TRBJ2-2, with D possibly TRBD2 on 6 matching bases. V lost 6 bases and J 1 base, leaving 15 bases between the germline ends. Germline CDR1 reads LNHDA; CDR2 reads SQIVND (reference sequence). The CDR3 is 16 residues long.

The chain joins TRBV7-2 to TRBJ2-1, with 9 bases that match TRBD2. In germline, CDR1 is SGHTA, CDR2 FQGNSA. With V trimmed by 4 bases and J by 7 bases, 8 bases remained unmatched. There are 15 residues in the CDR3. CDR3 residues: CASSSSSGARNEQFF. The CDR3 bases are TGTGCCAGCAGCTCATCTAGCGGGGCGAGGAATGAGCAGTTCTTC. The full variable domain, with the rest looked up from reference TRBV7-2 and TRBJ2-1, is GAGVSQSPSNKVTEKGKDVELRCDPISGHTALYWYRQSLGQGLEFLIYFQGNSAPDKSGLPSDRFSAERTGGSVSTLTIQRTQQEDSAVYLCASSSSSGARNEQFFGPGTRLTVL.

The sample holds a few counts of this clone. V gene TRBV5-4 combines with J gene TRBJ2-1; 9 bases fit TRBD1. This CDR3 has 15 residues. Germline loops: CDR1 SGHNT, CDR2 YYREEE (reference sequence). Germline trimming cut 0 bases from V and 2 bases from J; bases unmatched to any gene: 0. The CDR3 here is CASSLGQGAYNEQFF. The CDR3 region has the DNA TGTGCCAGCAGCTTGGGACAGGGGGCCTACAATGAGCAGTTCTTC.

The chain recombines TRBV30 with TRBJ1-2; no clear D gene. Germline CDR1 is GTSNPN and CDR2 is SVGIG (reference sequence). V lost 3 bases and J lost 2, with 7 bases in between. The CDR3 has 12 residues. The CDR3 here is CAWRRTNYGYTF. The CDR3 nucleotides are TGTGCCTGGAGAAGGACGAACTATGGCTACACCTTC.

The chain is built from TRBV7-2 and TRBJ2-7; 8 bases line up with TRBD2. This CDR3 has 15 residues. V dropped 5 bases and J dropped 6; count of bases not matched to a gene: 12. Germline loops: CDR1 SGHTA, CDR2 FQGNSA. This chain's CDR3 is CASSPRAGVPPEQYF. Here the CDR3 DNA reads TGTGCCAGCAGCCCGAGAGCGGGAGTACCGCCCGAGCAGTACTTC.

This chain connects TRBV5-6 to TRBJ2-2; D might be TRBD1 (6 bases). Per the germline V gene, CDR1 is SGHDT and CDR2 is YYEEEE. This CDR3 is 14 amino acids long. Trimming took 6 bases from V and 5 from J, leaving 14 bases between them. The CDR3 DNA follows: TGTGCCAGCACACTAACAGGGTTTACCGGGGAGCTGTTTTTT. Protein product: CASTLTGFTGELFF.

This clone appeared a single time. The V call is TRBV9, the J call TRBJ2-1, with TRBD1 matching 12 bases. The junction had 12 bases not matched to a gene; V was cut back by 3 bases and J by 2 bases. The CDR3 is 19 residues long. Germline lookup yields CDR1 SGDLS and CDR2 YYNGEE. The CDR3 sequence: CASSGTGTGGMWAYNEQFF. The CDR3 DNA follows: TGTGCCAGCAGCGGGACCGGGACAGGGGGCATGTGGGCCTACAATGAGCAGTTCTTC.